The clone carrying this TCR beta chain was seen repeatedly, ten times or more. The antigen is not known. This sample is part of a study of T cells in Graves' hyperthyroidism and ophthalmopathy. Study outcomes and limitations: It was a median approximately 7.1 months before onset that the model predicted ophthalmopathy.

RNA transcripts provided the source from which TCR beta CDR3 regions were amplified. The HTBI primer set served for first-round RT-PCR of the TCR CDR3. TCRdb used MiXCR to reprocess the multiplex PCR reads, holding one entry per CDR3 protein. The profile shows about 600,000 distinct CDR3 sequences, more than 15% of them singletons. Uncontrolled infection, other autoimmune disease, pregnancy or lactation led to exclusion. The V and J ends lost 2 bases and 2 bases respectively, with 10 bases between them. This CDR3 contains 14 residues. Germline V gene data show CDR1 as MNHEY and CDR2 as SVGEGT. This rearrangement joins TRBV6-2 or TRBV6-3 to TRBJ2-7; D unclear. Sequencing was done on a sample of blood. The sequence was obtained from a woman in her forties with Graves' ophthalmopathy. The CDR3 bases are TGTGCCAGCAGTTACAAGTCATCCGCCTACGAGCAGTACTTC. Its protein product is CASSYKSSAYEQYF.